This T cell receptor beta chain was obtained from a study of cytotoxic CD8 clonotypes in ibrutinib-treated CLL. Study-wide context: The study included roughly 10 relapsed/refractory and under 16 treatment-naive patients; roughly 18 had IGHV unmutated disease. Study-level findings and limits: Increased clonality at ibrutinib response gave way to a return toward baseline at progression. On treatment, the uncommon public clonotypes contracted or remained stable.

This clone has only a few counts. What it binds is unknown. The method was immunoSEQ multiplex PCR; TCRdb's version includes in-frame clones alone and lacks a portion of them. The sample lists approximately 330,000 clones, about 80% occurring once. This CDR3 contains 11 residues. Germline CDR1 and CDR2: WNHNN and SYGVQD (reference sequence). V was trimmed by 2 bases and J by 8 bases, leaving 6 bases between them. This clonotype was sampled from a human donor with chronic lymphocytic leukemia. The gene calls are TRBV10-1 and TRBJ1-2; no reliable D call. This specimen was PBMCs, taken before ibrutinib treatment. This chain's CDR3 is CASSEDEGYTF. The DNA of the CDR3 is TGCGCCAGCAGTGAGGACGAAGGCTACACCTTC.